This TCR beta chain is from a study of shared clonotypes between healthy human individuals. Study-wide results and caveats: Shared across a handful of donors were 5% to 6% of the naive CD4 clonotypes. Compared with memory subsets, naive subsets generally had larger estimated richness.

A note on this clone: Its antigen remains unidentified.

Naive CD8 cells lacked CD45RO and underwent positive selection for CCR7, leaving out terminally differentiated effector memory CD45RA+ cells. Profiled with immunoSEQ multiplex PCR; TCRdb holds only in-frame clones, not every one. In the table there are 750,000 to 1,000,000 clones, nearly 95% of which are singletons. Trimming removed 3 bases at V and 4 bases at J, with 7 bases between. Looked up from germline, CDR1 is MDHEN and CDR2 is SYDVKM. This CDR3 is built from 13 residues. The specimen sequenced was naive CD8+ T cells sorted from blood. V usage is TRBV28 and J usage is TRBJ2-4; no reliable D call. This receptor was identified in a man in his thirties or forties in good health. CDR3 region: CASSFLGKNIQYF. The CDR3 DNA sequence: TGTGCCAGCAGTTTCTTAGGTAAAAACATTCAGTACTTC.